The clone carrying this T cell receptor (beta chain) was counted between two and nine times. What it binds is not known. This record belongs to a study of CD8 T cells in ankylosing spondylitis. Generation of TCR beta libraries employed quantitative 5'-RACE incorporating molecular barcodes. TCRdb reanalysed the 5' RACE reads using MiXCR and keeps one entry per CDR3 protein. In the table there are tens of thousands of distinct CDR3 sequences, more than 8.5% of which are singletons. Notes on the study in general: CD8+ disease-linked clones were present at relatively low frequencies in blood. Significantly higher representation of disease-linked clones was reported for matched ankylosing spondylitis synovial fluid. A TCR beta motif made of fewer than ten highly homologous variants seemed typical of ankylosing spondylitis blood.

CDR3 size: 13 residues. The germline V and J ends were trimmed by 0 bases and 5 bases, with 10 bases remaining between them. Germline V gene data show CDR1 as DFQATT and CDR2 as SNEGSKA (reference sequence). Sequenced: blood, either unsorted or a sorted T cell fraction (not recorded which). The receptor's source is a male donor with ankylosing spondylitis. The V and J genes are TRBV20-1 and TRBJ1-1; possibly TRBD1 for D (5 bases). This CDR3 is CSARDLWGTEAFF. CDR3 nucleotides: TGCAGTGCTAGAGATCTCTGGGGGACTGAAGCTTTCTTT.